Sequencing of this T cell receptor beta chain was carried out in a study of T-cell memory formation after mild COVID-19. Findings of the study overall: Certain responding clones were present in pre-infection memory, suggesting participation of cross-reactive memory. For contracting clones, CD4+ ones sat mainly in CM and EM, CD8+ in EMRA. CD4+ bias marked clones expanding day 15 to 37, unlike balanced contracting clones.

The V gene's germline CDR1 is MNHEY and CDR2 SVGAGI. The CDR3 extends over 15 amino acids. V lost 0 bases, J lost 7 bases, and 3 bases stayed unmatched. Constant-segment-primed 5'RACE gave TCR alpha and TCR beta cDNA libraries with sample barcodes and UMIs. TCRdb reprocessed the 5' RACE reads with MiXCR, giving one entry per CDR3 protein. The sample yields roughly 340,000 distinct CDR3 sequences, 20% seen once. In the case of this clonotype: What it binds is unknown.

The sample taken for sequencing was PBMCs or a T cell subset sorted from them (not recorded which). The sequence derives from a man between 18 and 35 years old who had mild COVID-19 (a few samples of this study predate the infection). Cell type and time point are not known. The chain uses TRBV6-5 and TRBJ1-4, with 9 bases fitting TRBD1. The CDR3 loop reads CASSYSGQGGEKLFF. The CDR3 DNA reads as TGTGCCAGCAGTTACTCGGGACAGGGCGGTGAAAAACTGTTTTTT.